These T cell receptor beta chains were read from a single sample in a study of shared clonotypes between healthy human individuals. Some clones are missing from TCRdb's copy, which holds only in-frame ones; the method was immunoSEQ multiplex PCR. Here the sample spans more than 900,000 clones, 70% to 80% being singletons. The sample was memory CD4+ T cells from PBMCs. These receptors came from a man aged 18 to 29 in good health. Some clones in this sample may be carry-over from other donors' samples. Each CDR3 is given with its conserved first and last residue. D genes are given only for firm matches. Size tells how often a clone was seen (once, few, many) or the class of an expanded clone, and some rows leave it out.

v_call,d_call,j_call,clone_size,cdr3_nt,cdr3_aa
TRBV2,TRBD1,TRBJ2-2,-,TGTGCCAGCAACCGGGACAGCTATAACACCGGGGAGCTGTTTTTT,CASNRDSYNTGELFF
TRBV28,-,TRBJ1-2,-,TGTGCCAGCAGTTTCAGGGTGACTAACTATGGCTACACCTTC,CASSFRVTNYGYTF
TRBV5-6,-,TRBJ1-5,-,TGTGCCAGCAGCCAAGGGGTAGATCAGCCCCAGCATTTT,CASSQGVDQPQHF
TRBV4-1,-,TRBJ1-2,-,TGCGCCAGCAGCCAAGGCAGCGGAAACTATGGCTACACCTTC,CASSQGSGNYGYTF
TRBV21-1,-,TRBJ1-1,few,TGTGTTAGCGAGAATGGACAGCTGAACACTGAAGCTTTCTTT,CVSENGQLNTEAFF
TRBV28,TRBD1,TRBJ1-1,-,TGTGCCAGCGGGACAGGGGGCAGGGAAGCTTTCTTT,CASGTGGREAFF
TRBV7-9,-,TRBJ2-7,-,TGTGCCAGCAGCTTTGCGGTTGAGCAGTACTTC,CASSFAVEQYF
TRBV27,-,TRBJ2-6,-,TGTGCCAGCAGTCTCCGTGGAGGGGGCTGGTCCAACTCTGGGGCCAACGTCCTGACTTTC,CASSLRGGGWSNSGANVLTF
TRBV7-6,TRBD2,TRBJ2-1,-,TGTGCCAGCAGCTTAGTGGCGACTAGCGGCCTAGCCAATGAGCAGTTCTTC,CASSLVATSGLANEQFF
TRBV7-6,TRBD1,TRBJ2-5,-,TGTGCCAGCAGCTTCGCGGGACAGGTCCAAGAGACCCAGTACTTC,CASSFAGQVQETQYF
TRBV15,TRBD1,TRBJ2-2,-,TGTGCCACCAGCAGGGGGACAGTGACCGGGGAGCTGTTTTTT,CATSRGTVTGELFF
TRBV11-2,TRBD2,TRBJ2-7,once,TGTGCCAGCAGCCTAGCGGGGACCTACGAGCAGTACTTC,CASSLAGTYEQYF
TRBV19,-,TRBJ2-6,-,TGTGCCAGTACATCTCCGGCCTCTGGGGCCAACGTCCTGACTTTC,CASTSPASGANVLTF
TRBV5-4,TRBD1,TRBJ2-4,-,TGTGCCAGCAGCTCAACGGGACAGGGGTCCATTCAGTACTTC,CASSSTGQGSIQYF
TRBV5-1,-,TRBJ2-2,-,TGCGCCAGCAGCTTGTCCCCAGGGAATCCTACCGGGGAGCTGTTTTTT,CASSLSPGNPTGELFF
TRBV10-1,-,TRBJ1-2,-,TGCGCCAGCAGTGAGTTTGCCGGCGGCGGCTACACCTTC,CASSEFAGGGYTF
TRBV6-6,-,TRBJ2-1,-,TGTGCCAGCAGTTACGCCGACGATGAGCAGTTCTTC,CASSYADDEQFF
TRBV7-2,-,TRBJ2-3,few,TGTGCCAGCAGCCTCTTACAGACGGACTACACAGATACGCAGTATTTT,CASSLLQTDYTDTQYF
TRBV10-2,TRBD1,TRBJ1-5,few,TGCGCCACCAGTCCCCAGGGGGGAATTGGCCAGCATTTT,CATSPQGGIGQHF
TRBV28,-,TRBJ1-5,few,TGTGCCAGCACCCCCCGGGGGCTCCATCAGCCCCAGCATTTT,CASTPRGLHQPQHF
TRBV12-5,-,TRBJ2-3,-,TGTGCTAGTGGTTTGTATAGTAGGAGAGGGGGCACAGATACGCAGTATTTT,CASGLYSRRGGTDTQYF
TRBV29-1,-,TRBJ1-2,-,TGCAGCGTGACAGGAAATGGCTACACCTTC,CSVTGNGYTF
TRBV7-2,-,TRBJ1-1,-,TGTGCCAGCAGCCCTCAGCCGGGACACCAAGCTTTCTTT,CASSPQPGHQAFF
TRBV4-2,TRBD2,TRBJ2-1,-,TGTGCCAGCAGCCAAAAGGGACTAGCGGGAGCCGAGCAGTTCTTC,CASSQKGLAGAEQFF
TRBV6-6,-,TRBJ1-1,-,TGTGCCAGCAGTCCTTCTCGTCTCTTGGGGCCTGAAGCTTTCTTT,CASSPSRLLGPEAFF
TRBV4-3,-,TRBJ2-3,-,TGCGCCAGCAGCCAATTCTTGGGGTTCACAGATACGCAGTATTTT,CASSQFLGFTDTQYF
TRBV10-1,TRBD2,TRBJ2-1,-,TGCGCCAGCAGTGAACGGACTAGCGGGAGGCATAGCATACTCAATGAGCAGTTCTTC,CASSERTSGRHSILNEQFF
TRBV28,-,TRBJ2-7,-,TGTGCCAGCAGCCGAGGGGGGCGGAACTCCTACGAGCAGTACTTC,CASSRGGRNSYEQYF
TRBV30,-,TRBJ2-3,-,TGTGCCTGGTCCCTGACTAGTCTGGGGACAGATACGCAGTATTTT,CAWSLTSLGTDTQYF
TRBV4-3,-,TRBJ1-6,-,TGCGCCAGCAGCCAAGTTGGCCTTGAGAATTCACCCCTCCACTTT,CASSQVGLENSPLHF
TRBV6-5,-,TRBJ2-3,-,TGTGCCAGCAGTTACTTTCCTAGCTCAGATACGCAGTATTTT,CASSYFPSSDTQYF
TRBV14,-,TRBJ2-7,-,TGTGCCAGCAATGGGTACTACGAGCAGTACTTC,CASNGYYEQYF
TRBV28,-,TRBJ2-5,-,TGTGCCAGCAGCCTCGGGGCTTACAGTTTAACGTTTTTCCAAGAGACCCAGTACTTC,CASSLGAYSLTFFQETQYF
TRBV5-1,-,TRBJ2-2,few,TGCGCCAGCAGCGCGGTAGACCCCGGGGCGAACACCGGGGAGCTGTTTTTT,CASSAVDPGANTGELFF
TRBV15,-,TRBJ2-1,-,TGTGCCACGAGCCAGTTTACAACCTACAATGAGCAGTTCTTC,CATSQFTTYNEQFF
TRBV7-2,TRBD2,TRBJ2-7,-,TGTGCCAGCAGCTTAGGTACTAGCGGGAGGGCCTCCTACGAGCAGTACTTC,CASSLGTSGRASYEQYF
TRBV10-1,-,TRBJ2-3,-,TGCGCCAGCAGTGAGTCGGAACTAGCTATTGGCCCTCCGCAGTATTTT,CASSESELAIGPPQYF
TRBV11-2,TRBD2,TRBJ2-5,-,TGTGCCAGCAGCTTAAAGCAGACTAGCGGCCAAGAGACCCAGTACTTC,CASSLKQTSGQETQYF
TRBV7-2,-,TRBJ2-7,many,TGTGCCAGCAGCTTAGTCCACGGAAGCTCCTACGAGCAGTACTTC,CASSLVHGSSYEQYF
TRBV11-3,TRBD2,TRBJ2-1,-,TGTGCCAGCAGCTTAGAAGGGACTAGCTCCTACAATGAGCAGTTCTTC,CASSLEGTSSYNEQFF
TRBV28,-,TRBJ2-1,-,TGTGCCAGCAGTTTGGTTGGCCTTAGCTCCTACAATGAGCAGTTCTTC,CASSLVGLSSYNEQFF
TRBV10-3,-,TRBJ2-1,-,TGTGCCATCAGTCCTGCGGCATCGGGAGTCCCGGGGAATGAGCAGTTCTTC,CAISPAASGVPGNEQFF
TRBV28,TRBD1,TRBJ1-1,few,TGTGCCAGCAGTTGGACAGGGTATACTGAAGCTTTCTTT,CASSWTGYTEAFF
TRBV2,-,TRBJ1-4,-,TGTGCCAGCGATGGGGACGGTCCCTCGGAAAAACTGTTTTTT,CASDGDGPSEKLFF
TRBV5-1,TRBD2,TRBJ2-2,-,TGCGCCAGCACCGGACTAGCGGGAGGCACCGGGGAGCTGTTTTTT,CASTGLAGGTGELFF
TRBV4-1,-,TRBJ2-7,-,TGCGCCAGCAGCCAAGACGTCCGGGGGCGGCGGGAAAGCGAGCAGTACTTC,CASSQDVRGRRESEQYF
TRBV28,TRBD1,TRBJ1-2,-,TGTGCCAGCAGTACCACGACAGGGCATAAGGGCTACACCTTC,CASSTTTGHKGYTF
TRBV7-9,TRBD2,TRBJ2-1,-,TGTGCCAGCAGTTACAGGCGGGAGGTTCCCAATGAGCAGTTCTTC,CASSYRREVPNEQFF
TRBV12-5,TRBD2,TRBJ2-1,-,TGTGCTAGTGGTTTGGCAACCCTGGGGCTAGCGGGAGGAGGGGCCTACAATGAGCAGTTCTTC,CASGLATLGLAGGGAYNEQFF
TRBV10-2,-,TRBJ1-4,few,TGCGCCAGCAGTGAGGGAGGGTATGGGCGCAAACTGTTTTTT,CASSEGGYGRKLFF
TRBV5-6,TRBD2,TRBJ2-3,-,TGTGCCAGCAGCGGAATAGCGGGAGGGGGGTCGACAGATACGCAGTATTTT,CASSGIAGGGSTDTQYF
TRBV2,TRBD2,TRBJ2-1,-,TGTGCCAGCGGGCTGAGCGGGAGGGCCTTAAACTTCTTC,CASGLSGRALNFF
TRBV7-9,TRBD1,TRBJ1-1,-,TGTGCCAGCAGCTTGGGACAGCTCGGGGGCACTGAAGCTTTCTTT,CASSLGQLGGTEAFF